The text below deals with one TCR beta chain. The sample belongs to a study of T cell responses to AZD1222 COVID-19 vaccine. Trimming cost V 1 base and J 2 bases, with 8 bases left between them. This CDR3 is 14 amino acids long. Germline V gene lookup returns CDR1 SGHRS and CDR2 YFSETQ. Clones were read by immunoSEQ multiplex PCR, and TCRdb kept only the in-frame ones, dropping some. This sample has 70,000 to 95,000 clones, with approximately 92% found just once. The chain couples TRBV5-1 to TRBJ2-3; D is possibly TRBD2 (6 bases). The material sequenced was peripheral blood, taken 28 days after the second AZD1222 dose. This receptor was obtained from an adult who received the AZD1222 COVID-19 vaccine. The CDR3 DNA is TGCGCCAGCAGCTTGCGGGACTTCACAGATACGCAGTATTTT. Encoded protein: CASSLRDFTDTQYF.